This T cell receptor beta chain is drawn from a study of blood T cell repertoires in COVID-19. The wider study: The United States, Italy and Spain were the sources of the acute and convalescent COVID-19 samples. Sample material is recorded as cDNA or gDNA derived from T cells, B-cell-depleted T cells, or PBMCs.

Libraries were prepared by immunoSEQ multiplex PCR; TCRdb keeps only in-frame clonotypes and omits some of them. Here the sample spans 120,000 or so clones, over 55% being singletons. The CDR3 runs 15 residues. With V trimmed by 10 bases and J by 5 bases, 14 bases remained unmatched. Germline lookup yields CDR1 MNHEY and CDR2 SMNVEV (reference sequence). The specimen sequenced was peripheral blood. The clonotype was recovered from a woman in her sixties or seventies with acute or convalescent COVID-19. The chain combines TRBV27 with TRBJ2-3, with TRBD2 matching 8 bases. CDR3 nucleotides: TGTGCCACCTCGCCGGGGGGGCCGATTCAAGATACGCAGTATTTT. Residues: CATSPGGPIQDTQYF.